The clone carrying this T cell receptor (beta chain) was seen ten or more times. This sample was taken from a study of shared clonotypes between healthy human individuals. Study at large: A couple of female and a few male donors aged 18 to 49 were enrolled.

Healthy adults negative for HIV, lacking recent acute infections or vaccinations, served as donors. The material for each subset, its genomic DNA, was split evenly across several immunoSEQ plates. As originally analysed: ImmunoSEQ sequences covered only the junction and lacked quality scores; filtering therefore differed. The assay was immunoSEQ multiplex PCR, and TCRdb's table has in-frame clones only and misses some. Clone size and the V and J calls come from that table; the DNA yielded D and trimming. The sample has roughly 500,000 clones, more than 65% seen once. In germline, CDR1 is MDHEN, CDR2 SYDVKM. Trimming left V 1 base short and J 0 bases short, with 12 bases between. CDR3 length equals 16 residues.

The chain carries TRBV28 and TRBJ2-5; TRBD1 or TRBD2 may be the D gene (5 bases each). The source material was PBMCs. The TCR originated in a woman aged 40-49 years in good health. Some clones in this sample may be carry-over from other donors' samples. In nucleotides, the CDR3 is TGTGCCAGCAGTTTATTGGGGGACGGCAACCAAGAGACCCAGTACTTC. Translating gives CASSLLGDGNQETQYF.